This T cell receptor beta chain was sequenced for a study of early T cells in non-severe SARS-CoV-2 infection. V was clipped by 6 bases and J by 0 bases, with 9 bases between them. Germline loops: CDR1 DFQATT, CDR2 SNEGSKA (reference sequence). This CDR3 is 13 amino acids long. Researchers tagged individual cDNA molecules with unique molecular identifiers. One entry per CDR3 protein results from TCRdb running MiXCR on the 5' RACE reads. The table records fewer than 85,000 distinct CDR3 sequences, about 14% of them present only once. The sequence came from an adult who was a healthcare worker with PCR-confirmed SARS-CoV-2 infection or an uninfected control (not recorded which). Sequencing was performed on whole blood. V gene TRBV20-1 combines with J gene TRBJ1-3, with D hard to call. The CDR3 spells CSARTASGNTIYF. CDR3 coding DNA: TGCAGTGCCCGGACGGCCTCTGGAAACACCATATATTTT.